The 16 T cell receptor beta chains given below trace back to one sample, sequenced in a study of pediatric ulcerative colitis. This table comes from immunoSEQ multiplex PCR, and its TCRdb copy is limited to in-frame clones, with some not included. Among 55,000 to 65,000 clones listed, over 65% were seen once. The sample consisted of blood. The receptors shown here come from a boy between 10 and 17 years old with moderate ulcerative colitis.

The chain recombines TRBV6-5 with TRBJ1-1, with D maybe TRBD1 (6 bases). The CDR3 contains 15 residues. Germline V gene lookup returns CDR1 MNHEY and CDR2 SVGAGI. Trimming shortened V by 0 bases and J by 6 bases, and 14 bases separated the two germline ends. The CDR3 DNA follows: TGTGCCAGCAGTTACTCCCGGACAGCGTCCGCTGAAGCTTTCTTT. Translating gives CASSYSRTASAEAFF.

The CDR3 region is CASSYSNVPFF. CDR3 DNA: TGTGCCAGCAGTTACAGTAACGTACCTTTCTTT. V is TRBV6-6 and J is TRBJ1-1; no definite D call. In germline, CDR1 is MNHNY, CDR2 SVGAGI (reference sequence). Trimming took 2 bases from V and 12 from J, leaving 10 bases between them. The length of the CDR3 is 11 residues.

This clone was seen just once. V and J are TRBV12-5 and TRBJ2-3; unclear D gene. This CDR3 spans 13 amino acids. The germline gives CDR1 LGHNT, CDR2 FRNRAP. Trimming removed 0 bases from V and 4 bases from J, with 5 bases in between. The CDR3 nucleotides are TGTGCTAGTGGTTTGGTCGAGGCAGATACGCAGTATTTT. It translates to CASGLVEADTQYF.

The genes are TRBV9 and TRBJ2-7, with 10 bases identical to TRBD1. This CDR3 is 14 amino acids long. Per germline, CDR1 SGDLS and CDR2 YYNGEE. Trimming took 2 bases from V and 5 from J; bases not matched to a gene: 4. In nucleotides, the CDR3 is TGTGCCAGCAGCGTCCGACAGGGGGCGGACGAGCAGTACTTC. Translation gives CASSVRQGADEQYF.

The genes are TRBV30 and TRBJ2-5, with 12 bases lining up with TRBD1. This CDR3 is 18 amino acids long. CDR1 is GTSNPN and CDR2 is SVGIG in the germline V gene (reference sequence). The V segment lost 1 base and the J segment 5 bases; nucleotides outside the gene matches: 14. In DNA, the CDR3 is TGTGCCTGGAGTGGGGACAGGGGGCGCGTCCCCCGGGTCGAGACCCAGTACTTC. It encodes CAWSGDRGRVPRVETQYF. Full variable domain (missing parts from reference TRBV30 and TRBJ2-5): SQTIHQWPATLVQPVGSPLSLECTVEGTSNPNLYWYRQAAGRGLQLLFYSVGIGQISSEVPQNLSASRPQDRQFILSSKKLLLSDSGFYLCAWSGDRGRVPRVETQYFGPGTRLLVL.

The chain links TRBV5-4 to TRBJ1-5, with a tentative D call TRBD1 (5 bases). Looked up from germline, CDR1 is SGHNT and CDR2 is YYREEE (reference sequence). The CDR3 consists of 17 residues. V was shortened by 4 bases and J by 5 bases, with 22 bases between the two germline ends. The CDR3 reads CASSRQPGPPLDQPQHF. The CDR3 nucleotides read TGTGCCAGCAGCAGACAACCGGGACCCCCGTTAGATCAGCCCCAGCATTTT.

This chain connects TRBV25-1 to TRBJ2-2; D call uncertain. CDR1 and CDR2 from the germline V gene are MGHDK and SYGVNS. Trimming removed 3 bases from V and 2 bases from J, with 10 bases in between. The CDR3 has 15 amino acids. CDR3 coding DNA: TGTGCCAGCAGTGACCGAGAATTCAACACCGGGGAGCTGTTTTTT. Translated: CASSDREFNTGELFF.

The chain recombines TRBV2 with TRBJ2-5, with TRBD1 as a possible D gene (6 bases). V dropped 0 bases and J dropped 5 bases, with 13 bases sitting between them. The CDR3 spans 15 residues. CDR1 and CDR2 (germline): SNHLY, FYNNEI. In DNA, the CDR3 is TGTGCCAGCAGTGAAGCACAGGGTACAGGGGAGACCCAGTACTTC. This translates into CASSEAQGTGETQYF.

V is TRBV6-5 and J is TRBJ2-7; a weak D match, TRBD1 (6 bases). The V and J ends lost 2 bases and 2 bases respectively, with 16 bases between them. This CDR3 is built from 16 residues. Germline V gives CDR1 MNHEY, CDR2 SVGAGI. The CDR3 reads CASSYRNRDPPYEQYF. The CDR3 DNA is TGTGCCAGCAGTTACCGAAACAGGGACCCCCCCTACGAGCAGTACTTC.

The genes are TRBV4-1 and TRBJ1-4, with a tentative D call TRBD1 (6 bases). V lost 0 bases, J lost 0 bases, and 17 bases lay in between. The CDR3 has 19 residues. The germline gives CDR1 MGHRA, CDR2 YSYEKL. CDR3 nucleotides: TGCGCCAGCAGCCAAGACGCAGGGGATACCTTTGCAACTAATGAAAAACTGTTTTTT. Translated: CASSQDAGDTFATNEKLFF.

CDR3 DNA sequence: TGTGCCAGCAGTTACACATCGATTCATACAGATACGCAGTATTTT. Residues: CASSYTSIHTDTQYF. The rearrangement joins TRBV6-6 to TRBJ2-3; D is ambiguous. Germline V gives CDR1 MNHNY, CDR2 SVGAGI (reference sequence). The V end was cut by 2 bases, the J end by 3 bases, with 12 bases between. The length of the CDR3 is 15 residues.

Here the CDR3 DNA reads TGTGCCAGCAGTTCCTCCGTAGGTCCCCCAACCCCGCAGTACTTC. Protein product: CASSSSVGPPTPQYF. The J gene is TRBJ2-7, the V gene TRBV6-5, with unresolved D. Trimming removed 4 bases at V and 9 bases at J, with 22 bases between. CDR3 length equals 15 residues. Germline assignment: CDR1 MNHEY and CDR2 SVGAGI.

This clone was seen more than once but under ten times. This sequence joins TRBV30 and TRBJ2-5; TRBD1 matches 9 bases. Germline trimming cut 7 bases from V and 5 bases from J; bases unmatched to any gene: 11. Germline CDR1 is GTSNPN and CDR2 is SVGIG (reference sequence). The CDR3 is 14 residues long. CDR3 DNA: TGTGCCTCACAGGGGGCACAATTTGTGGAGACCCAGTACTTC. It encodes CASQGAQFVETQYF.

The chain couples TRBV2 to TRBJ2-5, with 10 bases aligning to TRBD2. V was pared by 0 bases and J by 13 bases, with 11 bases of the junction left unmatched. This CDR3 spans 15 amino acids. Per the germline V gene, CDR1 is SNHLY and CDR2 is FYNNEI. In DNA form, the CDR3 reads TGTGCCAGCAGTGAAGCTAGAGCGGGGGGGCCAGTTGTGTACTTC. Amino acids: CASSEARAGGPVVYF.

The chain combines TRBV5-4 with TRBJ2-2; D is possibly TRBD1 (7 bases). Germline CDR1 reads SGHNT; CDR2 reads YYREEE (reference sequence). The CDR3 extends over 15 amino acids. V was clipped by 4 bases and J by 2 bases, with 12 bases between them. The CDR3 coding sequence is TGTGCCAGCAGCCCGCGGGACAGAAACACCGGGGAGCTGTTTTTT. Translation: CASSPRDRNTGELFF.

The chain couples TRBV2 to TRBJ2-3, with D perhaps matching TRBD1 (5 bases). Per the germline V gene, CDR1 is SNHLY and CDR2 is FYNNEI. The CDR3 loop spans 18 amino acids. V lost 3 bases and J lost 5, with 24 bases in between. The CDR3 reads CASSEEEPTRTKLDTQYF. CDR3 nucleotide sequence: TGTGCCAGCAGTGAGGAAGAGCCCACCCGGACAAAACTAGATACGCAGTATTTT.